The 26 T cell receptor beta chains reported below all come from one sample, sequenced in a study of T-cell memory formation after mild COVID-19. Via MiXCR, TCRdb re-called the 5' RACE reads, giving one row per CDR3 protein. This sample has 350,000 to 500,000 distinct CDR3 sequences; 15% to 20% occur once, and the top ten carry 7.5% to 9.5%. Input material: PBMCs or a T cell subset sorted from them (not recorded which). All receptors derive from an adult woman who had mild COVID-19 (a few samples of this study predate the infection). Cell type and time point are not known.

V and J are TRBV6-6 and TRBJ2-7, with D possibly being TRBD2 (5 bases). Germline lookup yields CDR1 MNHNY and CDR2 SVGAGI (reference sequence). The CDR3 length is 12 residues. Trimming shortened V by 8 bases and J by 6 bases, and 14 bases separated the two germline ends. CDR3 in amino acids: CASGPRGLEQYF. The CDR3 nucleotides read TGTGCCAGCGGGCCCCGAGGGCTCGAGCAGTACTTC.

CDR3: CASSFGQVNQPQHF. The CDR3 nucleotides are TGTGCCAGCAGCTTCGGGCAGGTCAATCAGCCCCAGCATTTT. The rearrangement uses TRBV5-5 and TRBJ1-5; D is uncertain. Germline CDR1 is SGHKS and CDR2 is YYEKEE (reference sequence). This CDR3 comprises 14 residues. The germline V and J ends were trimmed by 2 bases and 3 bases, with 9 bases remaining between them.

The rearrangement joins TRBV20-1 to TRBJ1-1; 9 nucleotides agree with TRBD1. V dropped 0 bases and J dropped 6; count of bases not matched to a gene: 11. The germline CDR1 and CDR2 sequences are DFQATT and SNEGSKA (reference sequence). The CDR3 consists of 16 residues. Here the CDR3 reads CSARDPGTGTTSEAFF. The CDR3 bases are TGCAGTGCTAGAGATCCGGGGACAGGGACTACCTCTGAAGCTTTCTTT.

This clonotype occurred a few times. The CDR3 is CASSYKLAGVFDEQYF. DNA for the CDR3: TGTGCCAGCAGTTACAAACTAGCGGGAGTATTCGACGAGCAGTACTTC. The gene calls are TRBV6-2 or TRBV6-3 and TRBJ2-7; 11 bases are a match to TRBD2. The germline CDR1 and CDR2 sequences are MNHEY and SVGEGT. The CDR3 totals 16 residues. V lost 2 bases and J lost 5; bases outside the gene matches: 8.

This clonotype was observed a few times. J is TRBJ2-3 and V is TRBV7-9, with 10 bases aligning to TRBD2. The CDR3 is made up of 21 amino acids. Germline-derived CDR1 and CDR2 are SEHNR and FQNEAQ (reference sequence). Trimming removed 5 bases from V and 0 bases from J; junction bases left unmatched: 20. This CDR3 reads CASSTWQGQAGGPISTDTQYF. DNA of the CDR3: TGTGCCAGCAGCACCTGGCAAGGTCAAGCGGGGGGGCCGATAAGCACAGATACGCAGTATTTT.

V is TRBV30 and J is TRBJ2-2; D is undetermined. Germline lookup yields CDR1 GTSNPN and CDR2 SVGIG (reference sequence). The CDR3 is made up of 11 amino acids. The germline V and J ends were trimmed by 5 bases and 4 bases, with 5 bases remaining between them. CDR3 coding DNA: TGTGCCTGGGGGATCACCGGGGAGCTGTTTTTT. It specifies CAWGITGELFF. Looking up the rest from reference TRBV30 and TRBJ2-2 gives the full variable domain: SQTIHQWPATLVQPVGSPLSLECTVEGTSNPNLYWYRQAAGRGLQLLFYSVGIGQISSEVPQNLSASRPQDRQFILSSKKLLLSDSGFYLCAWGITGELFFGEGSRLTVL.

This clonotype appeared a few times. The rearrangement uses TRBV7-9 and TRBJ1-5; weak D call: TRBD1 (6 bases). Trimming pared 5 bases from V and 6 bases from J, leaving 8 bases between. The CDR3 is 12 residues long. The germline CDR1 and CDR2 sequences are SEHNR and FQNEAQ (reference sequence). Here the CDR3 DNA reads TGTGCCAGCAGCCTGGACAGTCAGCCCCAGCATTTT. This encodes CASSLDSQPQHF.

The J gene is TRBJ1-2, the V gene TRBV7-8; D is possibly TRBD1 (6 bases). The CDR3 extends over 14 amino acids. The V gene's germline CDR1 is SGHVS and CDR2 FQNEAQ. Between the trimmed V and J ends, which lost 0 bases and 4 bases, there was a span of 9 bases. Here the CDR3 reads CASSLAQGGYGYTF. In DNA, the CDR3 is TGTGCCAGCAGCTTAGCACAGGGAGGCTATGGCTACACCTTC.

The V call is TRBV6-5, the J call TRBJ2-7, with 7 bases matching TRBD2. Germline V gene sequence: CDR1 MNHEY, CDR2 SVGAGI. The V and J ends lost 6 bases and 3 bases, in that order; junction bases with no gene match: 5. The CDR3 is 13 amino acids. CDR3 loop: CASSTLAFYEQYF. The CDR3, as DNA: TGTGCCAGCAGCACACTAGCGTTCTACGAGCAGTACTTC.

This clonotype was seen a handful of times. The chain recombines TRBV4-1 with TRBJ2-7, with 10 bases lining up with TRBD2. Germline assignment: CDR1 MGHRA and CDR2 YSYEKL. The CDR3 length is 16 residues. V shed 6 bases, J shed 3 bases, and the junction held 11 bases outside the gene matches. This CDR3 reads CASRKRGGDSGYEQYF. The CDR3 DNA is TGCGCCAGCAGAAAGCGGGGGGGTGATAGTGGCTACGAGCAGTACTTC.

In its sample, this clonotype was seen a few times. The chain uses TRBV24-1 and TRBJ2-3, with D uncertain. Germline V gives CDR1 KGHDR, CDR2 SFDVKD. V lost 2 bases and J 2 bases, leaving 10 bases between the germline ends. The CDR3 has 15 residues. CDR3 loop: CATSDYPVPTDTQYF. CDR3 DNA sequence: TGTGCCACCAGTGATTATCCTGTCCCCACAGATACGCAGTATTTT.

The chain employs TRBV6-5 and TRBJ1-2, with D perhaps matching TRBD1 (5 bases). Trimming cost V 0 bases and J 6 bases, with 8 bases left between them. CDR3 length: 13 amino acids. Germline-derived CDR1 and CDR2 are MNHEY and SVGAGI. Written as DNA, the CDR3 is TGTGCCAGCAGTTACTCGGGACGGAATGGCTACACCTTC. It encodes CASSYSGRNGYTF.

The chain uses TRBV7-9 and TRBJ1-1; no clear D gene. The length of the CDR3 is 14 residues. Germline CDR1 SEHNR, CDR2 FQNEAQ (reference sequence). The germline V and J ends were trimmed by 2 bases and 3 bases, with 10 bases remaining between them. CDR3 protein: CASSLIGMDTEAFF. The CDR3, as DNA: TGTGCCAGCAGCTTAATCGGGATGGACACTGAAGCTTTCTTT.

This clonotype has just a few counts. The chain joins TRBV13 to TRBJ1-1, with 8 bases that match TRBD1. The CDR3 sequence is 13 residues long. With 6 bases clipped from V and 5 bases from J, the junction kept 5 bases outside the gene matches. Germline CDR1 PRHDT, CDR2 FYEKMQ (reference sequence). The CDR3 protein is CASRQGGGTEAFF. CDR3 coding DNA: TGTGCCAGCAGACAGGGGGGAGGAACTGAAGCTTTCTTT.

The CDR3 DNA is TGTGCCAGCAGTTTTCATAGCGGGGGGGGTTACGAGCAGTACTTC. Its translation is CASSFHSGGGYEQYF. V and J are TRBV12-3 or TRBV12-4 and TRBJ2-7, with 11 bases lining up with TRBD2. CDR3 size: 15 residues. V lost 3 bases, J lost 4 bases, and 5 bases stayed unmatched.

Only a few counts were recorded for this clonotype. J is TRBJ2-7 and V is TRBV7-9, with TRBD1 as a possible D gene (6 bases). V shed 6 bases and J shed 2 bases, with 11 bases lying between them. CDR3 length: 13 residues. From germline, CDR1 is SEHNR and CDR2 FQNEAQ (reference sequence). CDR3 protein: CASSHRATYEQYF. The CDR3 DNA is TGTGCCAGCAGTCACAGGGCCACCTACGAGCAGTACTTC.

This chain links TRBV5-1 with TRBJ2-1; 12 bases are shared with TRBD2. The CDR3 is made up of 14 amino acids. V lost 7 bases and J lost 6; bases outside the gene matches: 5. Germline CDR1 SGHRS, CDR2 YFSETQ. CDR3: CASQRTSGTNEQFF. For the CDR3, the DNA is TGCGCCAGCCAACGGACTAGCGGGACCAATGAGCAGTTCTTC.

There are a few counts of this clonotype. This rearrangement joins TRBV24-1 to TRBJ2-7; no definite D call. The CDR3 length is 13 residues. V gave up 5 bases and J gave up 5 bases, with 12 bases separating them. Germline assignment: CDR1 KGHDR and CDR2 SFDVKD. The CDR3 is CATSGQDADEQYF. Here the CDR3 DNA reads TGTGCCACCAGTGGCCAAGACGCAGACGAGCAGTACTTC.

This clonotype has a handful of counts. This chain connects TRBV3-1 to TRBJ1-2, with TRBD1 matching over 9 bases. Germline values: CDR1 LGHDT, CDR2 YNNKEL (reference sequence). The CDR3 is 15 amino acids. Trimming at V came to 2 bases and at J to 6 bases, leaving 7 bases not matched to a gene. CDR3 sequence (DNA): TGTGCCAGCAGCCAATCTCCACAGGGGGCGCATGGCTACACCTTC. It translates to CASSQSPQGAHGYTF.

This clonotype has just a few counts. The gene calls are TRBV3-1 and TRBJ2-5; D is possibly TRBD1 (6 bases). The CDR3 has 14 amino acids. Germline V lookup: CDR1 LGHDT, CDR2 YNNKEL (reference sequence). Trimming stripped 5 bases from V and 1 base from J, with 11 bases between. CDR3 region: CASSLGTPQETQYF. CDR3 bases: TGTGCCAGCAGCTTAGGGACACCCCAAGAGACCCAGTACTTC.

This sequence joins TRBV6-5 and TRBJ2-7, with D unclear. The V and J ends lost 0 bases and 4 bases respectively, with 19 bases between them. Germline CDR1 and CDR2: MNHEY and SVGAGI. The CDR3 is made up of 17 amino acids. The CDR3 loop reads CASSYSNQPPPIYEQYF. Here the CDR3 DNA reads TGTGCCAGCAGTTACTCGAATCAGCCACCACCGATTTACGAGCAGTACTTC.

This clonotype appeared a few times. The chain employs TRBV12-3 or TRBV12-4 and TRBJ1-2; unclear D gene. Trimming left V 3 bases short and J 3 bases short, with 11 bases between. The CDR3 has 14 residues. Written as DNA, the CDR3 is TGTGCCAGCAGTTTGGAACAGATGGACTATGGCTACACCTTC. Its protein is CASSLEQMDYGYTF.

The rearrangement links TRBV11-2 to TRBJ2-3; 11 bases align to TRBD2. Germline CDR1 and CDR2: SGHAT and FQNNGV. This CDR3 spans 16 amino acids. Trimming at V came to 2 bases and at J to 4 bases, leaving 5 bases not matched to a gene. In nucleotides, the CDR3 is TGTGCCAGCAGCTTAACGACTAGCGGGGAATCAGATACGCAGTATTTT. Amino acids: CASSLTTSGESDTQYF.

CDR3 in DNA: TGCGCCAGCAGCCAAGGGTCAGGGGAGCTGTTTTTT. Protein product: CASSQGSGELFF. The chain is built from TRBV4-3 and TRBJ2-2; D remains ambiguous. CDR1 LGHNA and CDR2 YSLEER come from the germline V gene. The ends were cut back, 1 base at V and 8 bases at J, with 5 bases in the middle. This CDR3 has 12 amino acids.

J is TRBJ2-7 and V is TRBV20-1; D possibly corresponds to TRBD2 (6 bases). V lost 5 bases, J lost 3 bases, and 11 bases lay in between. CDR3 length equals 12 residues. Germline CDR1 and CDR2: DFQATT and SNEGSKA (reference sequence). The CDR3 is CSALTSYYEQYF. The DNA for the CDR3 is TGCAGTGCTCTCACTAGCTACTACGAGCAGTACTTC.

This clonotype has only a few counts. The DNA for the CDR3 is TGCAGCGTCGTACGGGGCTTAGGGGAGACCCAGTACTTC. Translated, it gives CSVVRGLGETQYF. V gene TRBV29-1 combines with J gene TRBJ2-5; D may be TRBD1 or TRBD2 (5 bases each). This CDR3 is 13 amino acids long. In germline, CDR1 is SQVTM, CDR2 ANQGSEA. Trimming stripped 6 bases from V and 5 bases from J, with 16 bases between.